This record covers a single T cell receptor beta chain. What it binds is unknown. The V gene's germline CDR1 is MDHEN and CDR2 SYDVKM. The CDR3 totals 16 residues. The V segment lost 6 bases and the J segment 9 bases; nucleotides outside the gene matches: 15. TCRdb re-analysed the reads in MiXCR, keeping a single row per CDR3 protein. The sample lists 200,000 to 300,000 distinct CDR3 sequences; roughly 9% were seen once. The data are from a study of T cell repertoires in cytomegalovirus infection. Study background: It was the public TCR beta signatures that indicated both CMV infection and matching HLA type. General study results and limits: The response measured ex vivo was dominated by TCR beta clonotypes (HLA-C-restricted and CMV-specific). Cumulated frequencies of public TCR beta families served to identify carriers of CMV plus the relevant HLA.

The sample taken for sequencing was PBMCs. The source of this sequence is a human donor in good health (CMV status not recorded). Some clones in this sample may be carry-over from other donors' samples. The chain carries TRBV28 and TRBJ2-1; TRBD2 matches 9 bases. CDR3 in amino acids: CASRSTGRGGLSEQFF. CDR3 sequence (DNA): TGTGCCAGCAGATCGACAGGGCGGGGGGGCCTGAGTGAGCAGTTCTTC.